This entry concerns a single T cell receptor (beta chain). Its antigen is currently unknown. V was trimmed by 6 bases and J by 0 bases, leaving 9 bases between them. Per the germline V gene, CDR1 is MGHRA and CDR2 is YSYEKL. The CDR3 is made up of 13 amino acids. This specimen comes from a study of a mutant IDH1 vaccine in newly diagnosed glioma. The overall study: Commencement of vaccination occurred 4-6 weeks following radiotherapy alone, or concurrently with temozolomide cycles. Treated patients had a mean age of 40.4 years and an approximately 62% male, roughly 40% female split.

The sample's time point: week 5, during vaccination. Doses comprised 300 ug of mutant IDH1 20-mer peptide each, plus topical imiquimod. Findings of the study overall: It was 93.3% of patients that developed vaccine-induced immune responses.

Using immunoSEQ multiplex PCR, the repertoire was profiled, and TCRdb retains in-frame clones only, with some absent. The data contain tens of thousands of clones, around 82% of them singletons. The sequence was obtained from a woman aged 18-35 years with glioma. Some clones in this sample may be carry-over from other donors' samples. The input for sequencing was PBMCs, taken from a glioma patient whose treatment included an IDH1 peptide vaccine. The gene calls are TRBV4-1 and TRBJ2-7; tentative D call: TRBD2 (5 bases). For the CDR3, the DNA is TGCGCCAGCAGGGGCCTAGCCTCCTACGAGCAGTACTTC. Translation gives CASRGLASYEQYF.